One T cell receptor beta chain is described in this entry. Trimming pared 3 bases from V and 1 base from J, leaving 5 bases between. Germline CDR1 reads SEHNR; CDR2 reads FQNEAQ (reference sequence). The CDR3 is 13 amino acids. The data were produced by immunoSEQ multiplex PCR, yet TCRdb's version contains in-frame clones alone and is incomplete. There are about 79,000 clones in the sample; 93% occur only once, and about 1.3% lies in the top ten. This sample is drawn from a study of control samples from healthy donors and cancer patients. The chain joins TRBV7-9 to TRBJ2-3; D is unclear. The specimen was PBMCs. The source is a woman aged 40-49 years with lung cancer. The CDR3 region is CASSFSRTDTQYF. In nucleotides, the CDR3 is TGTGCCAGCAGCTTTAGTCGCACAGATACGCAGTATTTT.